This T cell receptor beta chain was recovered during a study of T cell repertoires in cytomegalovirus infection. For the study at large: Signatures in public TCR beta sequences pointed to both CMV infection and matching HLA type. General study findings and limits: Ex vivo, HLA-C-restricted CMV-specific TCR beta clonotypes prevailed over the rest of the response. CMV carriers having the relevant HLA were flagged by cumulative public TCR beta family frequency.

This clonotype was observed a handful of times. What it recognizes is unknown. TCRdb redid the calling of the reads with MiXCR, one entry per CDR3 protein. Of around 550,000 distinct CDR3 sequences in the sample, 26% are singletons; the top ten hold less than 15%. Germline V CDR1 and CDR2: SGHNT, YYREEE (reference sequence). There are 13 residues in the CDR3. Trimming left V 1 base short and J 7 bases short, with 8 bases between. Sequencing was done on a sample of PBMCs. This rearrangement joins TRBV5-4 to TRBJ2-2; D uncertain. This TCR came from a human donor in good health (CMV status not recorded). Some clones in this sample may be carry-over from other donors' samples. The CDR3 reads CASSLKDFGELFF. The CDR3 DNA sequence: TGTGCCAGCAGCTTGAAAGATTTCGGGGAGCTGTTTTTT. The full variable domain, completed using reference TRBV5-4 and TRBJ2-2, is ETGVTQSPTHLIKTRGQQVTLRCSSQSGHNTVSWYQQALGQGPQFIFQYYREEENGRGNFPPRFSGLQFPNYSSELNVNALELDDSALYLCASSLKDFGELFFGEGSRLTVL.